These T cell receptor beta chains were read from a single sample in a study of Graves' ophthalmopathy and Graves' hyperthyroidism. TCRdb reprocessed the multiplex PCR reads via MiXCR and lists one record per CDR3 protein. The sample has 170,000 or so distinct CDR3 sequences, 30% to 45% seen once. The sample taken for sequencing was peripheral blood. These receptors were collected from a woman in her thirties or forties with Graves' ophthalmopathy. Both conserved end residues are part of each CDR3. A D gene is named only where the DNA matches it firmly. Only part of the rows carry a size: once, few, many, or a class if the clone is expanded.

NA,TRBV18,once,TRBJ1-2,TGTGCCAGCTCACCACGGTGGACAGATGGCTACACCTTC,CASSPRWTDGYTF
NA,TRBV6-5,many,TRBJ1-6,TGTGCCAGCAGATGGTGGACAGAGTTGGGTAATTCACCCCTCCACTTT,CASRWWTELGNSPLHF
NA,TRBV6-5,many,TRBJ1-6,TGTGCCAGCAGACCGGATATAGGCCGTTTCTCACCCCTCCACTTT,CASRPDIGRFSPLHF
NA,TRBV6-2/TRBV6-3,once,TRBJ2-6,TGTGCCAGCAGCCTTTTTTTCTCTGGGGCCAACGTCCTGACTTTC,CASSLFFSGANVLTF
NA,TRBV29-1,many,TRBJ2-5,TGCAGCGTCCGAGCCCCCCCCGGGGCCCAGTACTTC,CSVRAPPGAQYF
NA,TRBV6-5,many,TRBJ1-5,TGTGCCAGCAGGGGGGGGGGCAATCAGCCCCAGCATTTT,CASRGGGNQPQHF
TRBD1,TRBV20-1,many,TRBJ2-2,TGCAGTGCAAAGGGGGCGTACACCGGGGAGCTGTTTTTT,CSAKGAYTGELFF
NA,TRBV4-3,many,TRBJ1-2,TGCGCCAGCAGCCAAGACCCCCGGGGGGACTATGGCTACACCTTC,CASSQDPRGDYGYTF
TRBD1,TRBV6-5,once,TRBJ2-7,TGTGCCAGCAGTTCCCACCGGACAGGGGAAGTGGACGAGCAGTACTTC,CASSSHRTGEVDEQYF
NA,TRBV7-8,NA,TRBJ2-3,TGTGCCAGCAGCTTATATGGGGGCGCAGATACGCAGTATTTT,CASSLYGGADTQYF
NA,TRBV28,NA,TRBJ2-7,TGTGCCAGCGCTGGACGGGACACCGTCTCCTACGAGCAGTACTTC,CASAGRDTVSYEQYF
TRBD1,TRBV5-1,NA,TRBJ1-2,TGCGCCAGCAGCTGGACAGGGGGCATGGGTGGCTACACCTTC,CASSWTGGMGGYTF
TRBD2,TRBV28,many,TRBJ2-7,TGTGCCAGCAGTTTAGGACTAGCGGGGGGGCGGAACGAGCAGTACTTC,CASSLGLAGGRNEQYF
NA,TRBV5-5,NA,TRBJ2-5,TGTGCCAGCAGCCTGGCATTCAGGGGTAAAGAGACCCAGTACTTC,CASSLAFRGKETQYF
TRBD1,TRBV27,few,TRBJ2-4,TGTGCCAGCAGTTTAAACAGGGGGCAAAACATTCAGTACTTC,CASSLNRGQNIQYF
NA,TRBV7-2,NA,TRBJ2-4,TGTGCCAGCAGCACCGTGGGGGTTCTAGCCAAAAACATTCAGTACTTC,CASSTVGVLAKNIQYF
TRBD1,TRBV27,many,TRBJ2-7,TGTGCCAGCAGGGGGACCGGGACAGGCTCCTACGAGCAGTACTTC,CASRGTGTGSYEQYF
NA,TRBV28,NA,TRBJ2-7,TGTGCCAGCAGTACCGGGACCCTCCCCGTCGAGCAGTACTTC,CASSTGTLPVEQYF
NA,TRBV7-7,many,TRBJ2-5,TGTGCTAGCAGCTTAGCCTCAGGGCGGGAGACCCAGTACTTC,CASSLASGRETQYF
NA,TRBV27,NA,TRBJ2-7,TGTGCCAGCAGTCCTACCCTGTACGAGCAGTACTTC,CASSPTLYEQYF
TRBD1,TRBV28,NA,TRBJ1-1,TGTGCCAGCAGTTTATATAGGACAGGTCGGAACACTGAAGCTTTCTTT,CASSLYRTGRNTEAFF
NA,TRBV2,NA,TRBJ2-7,TGTGCCAGCAAGGGCTTCGGAGTAAGCGAGCAGTACTTC,CASKGFGVSEQYF
TRBD2,TRBV6-1,few,TRBJ2-5,TGTGCCAGCATTCCGGGACTAGCGAGAGAGACCCAGTACTTC,CASIPGLARETQYF
NA,TRBV7-9,many,TRBJ2-5,TGTGCCAGCAGCTTAGCTACAGTAGAAGAGACCCAGTACTTC,CASSLATVEETQYF
TRBD1,TRBV6-5,once,TRBJ2-7,TGTGCCAGCAGTTACTCCCGGGACAGCTGCGAGCAGTACTTC,CASSYSRDSCEQYF
TRBD1,TRBV18,NA,TRBJ1-5,TGTGCCAGCTCACCAACAGGGGCTTTGCCCCAGCATTTT,CASSPTGALPQHF
NA,TRBV28,NA,TRBJ2-6,TGTGCCAGCAGACGAGTCCGGATCTCTGGGGCCAACGTCCTGACTTTC,CASRRVRISGANVLTF
TRBD1,TRBV7-9,many,TRBJ1-2,TGTGCCAGCAGCTTGACACAGGGGTGGGGCTACACCTTC,CASSLTQGWGYTF
TRBD1,TRBV7-2,many,TRBJ1-5,TGTGCCAGCAGCCCCGACAGGGATCAGCCCCAGCATTTT,CASSPDRDQPQHF
NA,TRBV6-2/TRBV6-3,many,TRBJ2-7,TGTGCCAGCAGCCCAGCGCCTAAGACAGGAACCTACGAGCAGTACTTC,CASSPAPKTGTYEQYF
TRBD1,TRBV12-3/TRBV12-4,many,TRBJ1-2,TGTGCCAGCGGCGGACAGGGCTTTAGCTATGGCTACACCTTC,CASGGQGFSYGYTF
NA,TRBV3-1,many,TRBJ1-2,TGTGCCAGCAGCCCAACTCCAGGGGCCGTATATGGCTACACCTTC,CASSPTPGAVYGYTF
TRBD2,TRBV6-5,NA,TRBJ2-5,TGTGCCAGCAGTTACGGGCTAGCGGGAGGACAAGAGACCCAGTACTTC,CASSYGLAGGQETQYF
NA,TRBV2,many,TRBJ1-5,TGTGCCAGCAGTGAAGGAATCAAGGGTGTGGGGCCCCAGCATTTT,CASSEGIKGVGPQHF
NA,TRBV6-2/TRBV6-3,NA,TRBJ2-2,TGTGCCAGCAGTTACTCGACTGTAAACACCGGGGAGCTGTTTTTT,CASSYSTVNTGELFF
NA,TRBV7-2,many,TRBJ1-1,TGTGCCAGCAGCTTAGCCAGGGAGGTCGTGAACACTGAAGCTTTCTTT,CASSLAREVVNTEAFF
TRBD2,TRBV12-3/TRBV12-4,NA,TRBJ2-7,TGTGCCAGCAGTTCTAGCGGGGGCAACCCCTACGAGCAGTACTTC,CASSSSGGNPYEQYF
NA,TRBV27,NA,TRBJ1-6,TGTGCCAGCAGTTTGGTGGGGGGTTATAATTCACCCCTCCACTTT,CASSLVGGYNSPLHF
NA,TRBV6-1,NA,TRBJ1-1,TGTGCCAGCACCAAGGACGGATCACCGAACACTGAAGCTTTCTTT,CASTKDGSPNTEAFF
NA,TRBV7-2,NA,TRBJ1-1,TGTGCCACCCACAAGGGGGGGCCCACTGAAGCTTTCTTT,CATHKGGPTEAFF
NA,TRBV20-1,many,TRBJ2-5,TGCAGTGCTCCGCTCCAAACCGGAGTCTTC,CSAPLQTGVF
NA,TRBV6-2/TRBV6-3,NA,TRBJ1-1,TGTGCCAGCAGTTACAGACCGGAAATGAACACTGAAGCTTTCTTT,CASSYRPEMNTEAFF
NA,TRBV28,few,TRBJ2-7,TGTGCCAGCAGTTTCGGAGGGACCGAGCAGTACTTC,CASSFGGTEQYF
NA,TRBV5-1,NA,TRBJ2-7,TGCGCCAGCAGCTTGTCTGGACAGCCGTACGAGCAGTACTTC,CASSLSGQPYEQYF
NA,TRBV2,NA,TRBJ2-5,TGTGCCAGCACCTTGGGGGCCTCCGGGGAAGAGACCCAGTACTTC,CASTLGASGEETQYF
NA,TRBV6-1,many,TRBJ2-5,TGTGCCAGCAGTTCCAGGGCAGAGACCCAGTACTTC,CASSSRAETQYF
NA,TRBV25-1,many,TRBJ1-6,TGTGCCAGCAGTGAATACGACAGTTCCTCCCTCCACTTT,CASSEYDSSSLHF
NA,TRBV30,few,TRBJ1-6,TGTGCCTGGAGTGTACAAGGTTCACATTCACCCCTCCACTTT,CAWSVQGSHSPLHF
TRBD1,TRBV20-1,NA,TRBJ1-2,TGCAGTGCTACCCGGGACAGCGGTCGCTACACCTTC,CSATRDSGRYTF
NA,TRBV20-1,many,TRBJ2-5,TGCAGTGCTAGTAAGGTTTGGGAGACCCAGTACTTC,CSASKVWETQYF
TRBD2,TRBV7-6,NA,TRBJ2-7,TGTGCCAGCAGCTCATTAGCGGGAGGGGGCTCCTACGAGCAGTACTTC,CASSSLAGGGSYEQYF
NA,TRBV19,NA,TRBJ1-5,TGTGCCAGTAGCCAAGCGGGACTCCATCAGCCCCAGCATTTT,CASSQAGLHQPQHF
TRBD1,TRBV19,many,TRBJ1-5,TGTGCCAGTAGTCGGCAGGGGGCGGATGTCAATCAGCCCCAGCATTTT,CASSRQGADVNQPQHF
NA,TRBV28,few,TRBJ1-2,TGTGCCACCGGGACCAACTATGGCTACACCTTC,CATGTNYGYTF
NA,TRBV9,NA,TRBJ2-7,TGTGCCAGCAAAGAGGACGGCGGAGGTTACGAGCAGTACTTC,CASKEDGGGYEQYF